These 7 T cell receptor beta chains were all obtained from the same sample, sequenced in a study of blood T cell repertoires in COVID-19. Here immunoSEQ multiplex PCR was the method, and the copy in TCRdb shows in-frame clones only, minus some. The sample has 85,000 to 95,000 clones, around nine tenths seen once. Sequencing was performed on peripheral blood. The receptors shown here come from a woman between 45 and 60 years old in a cohort sampled during active COVID-19.

Comment on this clone: The identical CDR3 is also encoded by other nucleotide sequences in the sample. The genes are TRBV5-1 and TRBJ1-4; a possible D gene is TRBD1 (6 bases). CDR1 SGHRS and CDR2 YFSETQ come from the germline V gene. With 2 bases removed from V and 1 base from J, the gap between germline ends came to 6 bases. The CDR3 covers 14 residues. CDR3 loop: CASSLQGTNEKLFF. The DNA for the CDR3 is TGCGCCAGCAGCTTACAGGGAACTAATGAAAAACTGTTTTTT. The variable domain in full, with the rest retrieved from reference TRBV5-1 and TRBJ1-4, is KAGVTQTPRYLIKTRGQQVTLSCSPISGHRSVSWYQQTPGQGLQFLFEYFSETQRNKGNFPGRFSGRQFSNSRSEMNVSTLELGDSALYLCASSLQGTNEKLFFGSGTQLSVL.

The CDR3 sequence is CASSYGGQLWETQYF. CDR3 nucleotides: TGTGCCAGCAGTTACGGCGGACAGCTGTGGGAGACCCAGTACTTC. The V and J genes are TRBV6-5 and TRBJ2-5; D possibly corresponds to TRBD1 (6 bases). CDR1 and CDR2 from the germline V gene are MNHEY and SVGAGI. V was trimmed by 2 bases and J by 5 bases, leaving 15 bases between them. The CDR3 runs 15 residues.

This chain connects TRBV27 to TRBJ2-7; TRBD1 aligns across 11 bases. In germline, CDR1 is MNHEY, CDR2 SMNVEV (reference sequence). The CDR3 loop spans 15 amino acids. With V trimmed by 5 bases and J by 2 bases, 5 bases remained unmatched. The CDR3 DNA sequence: TGTGCCAGCAGTCTTAAGGGACAGGGGGCCTACGAGCAGTACTTC. It translates to CASSLKGQGAYEQYF.

V and J are TRBV7-8 and TRBJ2-3; 8 nucleotides match TRBD2. The germline gives CDR1 SGHVS, CDR2 FQNEAQ. The J segment lost 0 bases and the V segment lost 1 base, leaving 3 bases of the junction unmatched. The CDR3 runs 16 residues. The CDR3 is CASSLGLATSTDTQYF. The CDR3 DNA sequence: TGTGCCAGCAGCTTAGGACTAGCGACTAGCACAGATACGCAGTATTTT.

The sample holds one count of this clone. The gene calls are TRBV27 and TRBJ1-1; possibly TRBD1 for D (5 bases). V was cut by 2 bases and J by 2 bases, with 6 bases left in between. Germline loops: CDR1 MNHEY, CDR2 SMNVEV (reference sequence). The CDR3 spans 13 residues. The CDR3 DNA is TGTGCCAGCAGTTTAAGGGGAAACACTGAAGCTTTCTTT. It yields the protein CASSLRGNTEAFF.

The chain is built from TRBV28 and TRBJ2-1; 10 positions match TRBD2. Trimming cost V 4 bases and J 12 bases; bases outside gene matches: 0. Germline CDR1 MDHEN, CDR2 SYDVKM. This CDR3 has 11 amino acids. The CDR3, as DNA: TGTGCCAGCAGTTGGACTAGCGGGCAGTTCTTC. Translating it yields CASSWTSGQFF.

J is TRBJ2-1 and V is TRBV6-6, with a weak D call TRBD2 (6 bases). The CDR3 length is 15 residues. Germline assignment: CDR1 MNHNY and CDR2 SVGAGI (reference sequence). V was shortened by 0 bases and J by 4 bases, with 10 bases between the two germline ends. Here the CDR3 DNA reads TGTGCCAGCAGTTACTCGTCGGGAGAGTACAATGAGCAGTTCTTC. Protein: CASSYSSGEYNEQFF.